Below are 9 T cell receptor beta chains sequenced from a single sample in a study of cytomegalovirus exposure and HLA in healthy donors. PCR amplification relied on 60 Vbeta primers (plus 13 Jbeta primers). Assay used: immunoSEQ multiplex PCR; TCRdb lists only in-frame clones, some missing. Seen here are about 190,000 clones, approximately 80% observed once, and the top ten hold around 2%. Sequencing was done on a sample of PBMCs. These receptors were obtained from a young woman in good health and CMV-seropositive.

The chain uses TRBV2 and TRBJ2-5, with no clear D. This CDR3 comprises 12 residues. CDR1 and CDR2 from the germline V gene are SNHLY and FYNNEI. With 6 bases removed from V and 5 bases from J, the gap between germline ends came to 10 bases. The CDR3 is CASRVDGETQYF. Written as DNA, the CDR3 is TGTGCCAGCAGGGTAGACGGGGAGACCCAGTACTTC.

CDR3 region: CASSLTAGNTIYF. The CDR3 region has the DNA TGTGCCAGCAGTTTAACAGCTGGAAACACCATATATTTT. The rearrangement uses TRBV27 and TRBJ1-3; the D is unclear. The CDR3 totals 13 residues. Trimming pared 2 bases from V and 2 bases from J, leaving 4 bases between. Germline CDR1 MNHEY, CDR2 SMNVEV (reference sequence).

Notes on this clone: Other DNA sequences from this sample encode an identical CDR3 as well. The chain recombines TRBV28 with TRBJ1-2, with 7 bases lining up with TRBD1. V was clipped by 4 bases and J by 2 bases; unmatched bases: 1. CDR1 MDHEN and CDR2 SYDVKM come from the germline V gene. The CDR3 consists of 13 residues. CDR3 nucleotides: TGTGCCAGCAGTTCGGGACAGAACTATGGCTACACCTTC. This gives the protein CASSSGQNYGYTF.

In nucleotides, the CDR3 is TGTGCCAGCAGCACCGGGACAGGGAATTCCGGGGAGCTGTTTTTT. The encoded protein is CASSTGTGNSGELFF. This rearrangement joins TRBV7-2 to TRBJ2-2; 9 bases agree with TRBD1. The CDR3 loop spans 15 amino acids. With V trimmed by 5 bases and J by 6 bases, 7 bases remained unmatched. CDR1 is SGHTA and CDR2 is FQGNSA in the germline V gene. Filled out from reference TRBV7-2 and TRBJ2-2, the complete variable domain reads GAGVSQSPSNKVTEKGKDVELRCDPISGHTALYWYRQSLGQGLEFLIYFQGNSAPDKSGLPSDRFSAERTGGSVSTLTIQRTQQEDSAVYLCASSTGTGNSGELFFGEGSRLTVL.

The rearrangement links TRBV10-1 to TRBJ1-6; 7 bases are shared with TRBD1. V dropped 5 bases and J dropped 6; count of bases not matched to a gene: 7. The V gene's germline CDR1 is WNHNN and CDR2 SYGVQD (reference sequence). CDR3 size: 15 residues. DNA of the CDR3: TGCGCCAGCAGTCCCGGGACAGCGCTTAATTCACCCCTCCACTTT. Encoded protein: CASSPGTALNSPLHF.

The rearrangement joins TRBV4-3 to TRBJ1-1, with TRBD1 as a possible D gene (5 bases). This CDR3 is 16 amino acids long. Germline CDR1 LGHNA, CDR2 YSLEER. The V and J ends lost 2 bases and 0 bases respectively, with 13 bases between them. The CDR3 nucleotides read TGCGCCAGCAGCCAAATGAGCACAGGAGTGAACACTGAAGCTTTCTTT. This sequence encodes CASSQMSTGVNTEAFF.

The chain couples TRBV18 to TRBJ1-1, with a weak D call TRBD1 (5 bases). CDR3 size: 14 residues. The germline V and J ends were trimmed by 1 base and 2 bases, with 8 bases remaining between them. Germline CDR1 is KGHSH and CDR2 is LQKENI. CDR3 loop: CASSPRQGNTEAFF. The CDR3 DNA reads TGTGCCAGCTCACCACGTCAGGGAAACACTGAAGCTTTCTTT.

The rearrangement uses TRBV9 and TRBJ2-1; D might be TRBD2 (5 bases). The germline V and J ends were trimmed by 0 bases and 1 base, with 8 bases remaining between them. CDR3 length equals 15 residues. Germline loops: CDR1 SGDLS, CDR2 YYNGEE. Here the CDR3 DNA reads TGTGCCAGCAGCGTAGGGACGGGATCCTACAATGAGCAGTTCTTC. Translating gives CASSVGTGSYNEQFF.

This chain connects TRBV6-1 to TRBJ1-2, with TRBD1 identical over 7 bases. This CDR3 has 14 residues. CDR1 is MNHNS and CDR2 is SASEGT in the germline V gene. Germline trimming cut 7 bases from V and 7 bases from J; bases unmatched to any gene: 12. CDR3 protein: CASNFQVGGSGYTF. In nucleotides, the CDR3 is TGTGCCAGCAATTTTCAAGTAGGGGGCTCTGGCTACACCTTC.